Shown below are 17 T cell receptor beta chains from a single sample sequenced in a study of T cells in Graves' hyperthyroidism and ophthalmopathy. RNA transcripts were the template for amplifying TCR beta CDR3 regions. HTBI primers drove first-round RT-PCR of the TCR CDR3. One entry per CDR3 protein, called by TCRdb with MiXCR from the multiplex PCR reads. The sample has about 95,000 distinct CDR3 sequences; about 37% are singletons. The sequenced sample was peripheral blood or thyroid tissue (not recorded which). The receptors stem from a woman under 40 with Graves' hyperthyroidism.

This clonotype was observed at least ten times. V usage is TRBV12-3 or TRBV12-4 and J usage is TRBJ1-1, with no clear D. The CDR3 contains 13 residues. With 3 bases removed from V and 3 bases from J, the gap between germline ends came to 8 bases. CDR3: CASSFQEDTEAFF. DNA for the CDR3: TGTGCCAGCAGTTTTCAAGAGGACACTGAAGCTTTCTTT.

In this sample, this clonotype turned up many times. The genes are TRBV9 and TRBJ1-2, with a possible D match to TRBD1 (6 bases). Trimming took 3 bases from V and 6 from J, leaving 18 bases between them. Germline V gives CDR1 SGDLS, CDR2 YYNGEE. The CDR3 is made up of 15 amino acids. The CDR3: CASSAYDRPGNGYTF. As DNA, the CDR3 is TGTGCCAGCAGCGCTTACGACAGGCCGGGGAATGGCTACACCTTC.

As for this clonotype: At one of its ends the junction is not consistent with the germline gene, which may arise from a read error. The chain joins TRBV5-8 to TRBJ2-3; possibly TRBD1 for D (5 bases). In germline, CDR1 is SGHTS, CDR2 YDEGEE. The CDR3 loop spans 17 amino acids. The chain's CDR3 is CASSLDFGGRTTGTQYF. CDR3 DNA sequence: TGTGCCAGCAGCTTAGATTTTGGTGGCAGGACCACAGGTACGCAGTATTTT.

The J gene is TRBJ1-1, the V gene TRBV7-9, with 8 bases matching TRBD1. With 1 base clipped from V and 11 bases from J, the junction kept 12 bases outside the gene matches. This CDR3 has 15 residues. Looked up from germline, CDR1 is SEHNR and CDR2 is FQNEAQ (reference sequence). The CDR3 nucleotides read TGTGCCAGCAGCTTAGACTCTCGGGACAGGAGCTCCGCTTTCTTT. Translation gives CASSLDSRDRSSAFF.

This sequence joins TRBV24-1 and TRBJ1-2; the D is unclear. The V end was cut by 2 bases, the J end by 10 bases, with 16 bases between. The CDR3 runs to 14 residues. Germline V lookup: CDR1 KGHDR, CDR2 SFDVKD. CDR3 amino acids: CATSDSGGIYDYTF. Here the CDR3 DNA reads TGTGCCACCAGTGATTCCGGCGGGATCTACGACTACACCTTC.

This clonotype has ten or more counts. The chain joins TRBV6-5 to TRBJ1-5; no clear D. Germline loops: CDR1 MNHEY, CDR2 SVGAGI. The length of the CDR3 is 17 residues. The V gene lost 0 bases and the J gene lost 0 bases, with 12 bases spanning the gap. The CDR3 nucleotides read TGTGCCAGCAGTTACTCGAACTCGCCTTATAGCAATCAGCCCCAGCATTTT. Translation: CASSYSNSPYSNQPQHF.

At least ten counts were recorded for this clonotype. The rearrangement links TRBV7-9 to TRBJ1-1; the D is unclear. The V end was cut by 5 bases, the J end by 4 bases, with 11 bases between. CDR1 and CDR2 from the germline V gene are SEHNR and FQNEAQ (reference sequence). This CDR3 region has 13 residues. The CDR3 coding sequence is TGTGCCAGCAGCAGGGAAGGCGGCACTGAAGCTTTCTTT. Protein product: CASSREGGTEAFF.

Turning to this clonotype: One end of the junction is discordant with germline, which a read error may explain. The chain couples TRBV20-1 to TRBJ1-1; no firm D call. The CDR3 loop spans 12 amino acids. The germline V gene encodes CDR1 DFQATT and CDR2 SNEGSKA (reference sequence). In DNA, the CDR3 is TGTAGAGCTACGACACGAAACACTGAAGCTTTCTTT. Its translation: CRATTRNTEAFF.

The chain couples TRBV14 to TRBJ1-3; D is unclear. Per the germline V gene, CDR1 is SGHDN and CDR2 is FVKESK. The length of the CDR3 is 17 residues. V was cut by 1 base and J by 0 bases, with 13 bases left in between. CDR3: CASSQAARLGSGNTIYF. The CDR3 DNA reads as TGTGCCAGCAGCCAAGCGGCCCGTTTAGGCTCTGGAAACACCATATATTTT.

This clonotype was seen at least ten times. This may come from a read error, since a much larger clone is one base off. This is likely a read error, given that the CDR3 carries no conserved phenylalanine or tryptophan at its end. It is unclear where the CDR3 begins or ends on the DNA, so no DNA is shown, and the CDR3 is as TCRdb lists it. This chain joins TRBV5-6 and TRBJ2-7; TRBD2, as called in the table, went unchecked against the DNA. Termini included, the CDR3 measures 12 amino acids. Germline V gene lookup returns CDR1 SGHDT and CDR2 YYEEEE. CDR3 in amino acids: CASSLLRADKSS.

This clonotype was seen more than once but under ten times. One end of the junction varies from germline; a read error may be responsible. The rearrangement joins TRBV7-2 to TRBJ2-7; D not resolved. In germline, CDR1 is SGHTA, CDR2 FQGNSA. This CDR3 region has 15 residues. DNA of the CDR3: TGTGCCAACAGCTTATATCATGACGTTGGGTACGAGCAGTACTTC. As protein: CANSLYHDVGYEQYF.

J is TRBJ2-5 and V is TRBV15, with D hard to call. The CDR3 is 12 amino acids. Germline CDR1 and CDR2: LNHNV and YYDKDF (reference sequence). V lost 1 base and J lost 9, with 9 bases in between. As DNA, the CDR3 is TGTGCCACCAGCAGAGTAAATCAGCCCCAGTACTTC. It translates to CATSRVNQPQYF.

CDR3 amino acids: CASSQSGTLPGNTIYF. DNA of the CDR3: TGTGCCAGCAGCCAATCCGGGACCCTCCCTGGAAACACCATATATTTT. V and J are TRBV7-9 and TRBJ1-3, with D possibly being TRBD1 (5 bases). CDR1 and CDR2 (germline): SEHNR, FQNEAQ (reference sequence). Trimming shortened V by 5 bases and J by 2 bases, and 16 bases separated the two germline ends. There are 16 residues in the CDR3.

The V and J genes are TRBV20-1 and TRBJ2-3, with TRBD2 identical over 10 bases. Germline lookup yields CDR1 DFQATT and CDR2 SNEGSKA (reference sequence). CDR3 length: 20 amino acids. J lost 0 bases, V lost 1 base, and 16 bases had no gene match. The CDR3 region has the DNA TGCAGTGCTAGAGGGACGGATTCTAGCGGGAGAAGGCGGAGCACAGATACGCAGTATTTT. This encodes CSARGTDSSGRRRSTDTQYF.

This clonotype was picked up many times. V is TRBV3-1 and J is TRBJ2-5; a possible D gene is TRBD2 (6 bases). V dropped 3 bases and J dropped 5 bases, with 13 bases sitting between them. CDR3 length equals 14 residues. Germline V CDR1 and CDR2: LGHDT, YNNKEL (reference sequence). The CDR3 coding sequence is TGTGCCAGCAGCCATAACGGGGGAATGGAGACCCAGTACTTC. Protein: CASSHNGGMETQYF.

For this clonotype: This CDR3 fails to terminate in the conserved phenylalanine or tryptophan, so it likely reflects a read error. The DNA is left out, because the CDR3 cannot be placed on it with certainty; the CDR3 is given as TCRdb lists it. The rearrangement joins TRBV9 to TRBJ2-5; the table's D gene call, TRBD1, was not cross checked with the DNA. CDR1 and CDR2 (germline): SGDLS, YYNGEE. Counting both end residues, the CDR3 totals 13 amino acids. This chain's CDR3 is CASSDPQGYTFGS.

The rearrangement links TRBV6-5 to TRBJ2-5; D is unclear. Trimming took off 2 bases at V and 1 base at J, with 14 bases between the two ends. CDR1 and CDR2 (germline): MNHEY, SVGAGI. The CDR3 runs to 16 residues. In DNA, the CDR3 is TGTGCCAGCAGTTACGGCGCGCCAGCCCTCCAAGAGACCCAGTACTTC. It yields the protein CASSYGAPALQETQYF.